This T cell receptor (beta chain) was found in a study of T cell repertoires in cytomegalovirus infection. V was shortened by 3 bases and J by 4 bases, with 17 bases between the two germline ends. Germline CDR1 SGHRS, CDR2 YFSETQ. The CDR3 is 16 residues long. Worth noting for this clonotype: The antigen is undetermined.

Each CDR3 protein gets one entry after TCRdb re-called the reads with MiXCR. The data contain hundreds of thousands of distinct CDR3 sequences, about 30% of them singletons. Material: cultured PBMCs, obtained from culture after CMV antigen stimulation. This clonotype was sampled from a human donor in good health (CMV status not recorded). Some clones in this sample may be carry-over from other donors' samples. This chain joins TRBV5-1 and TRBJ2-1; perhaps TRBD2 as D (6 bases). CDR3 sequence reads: CASSSAGRPGYNEQFF. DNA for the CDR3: TGCGCCAGCAGCTCTGCGGGGCGGCCAGGGTACAATGAGCAGTTCTTC.